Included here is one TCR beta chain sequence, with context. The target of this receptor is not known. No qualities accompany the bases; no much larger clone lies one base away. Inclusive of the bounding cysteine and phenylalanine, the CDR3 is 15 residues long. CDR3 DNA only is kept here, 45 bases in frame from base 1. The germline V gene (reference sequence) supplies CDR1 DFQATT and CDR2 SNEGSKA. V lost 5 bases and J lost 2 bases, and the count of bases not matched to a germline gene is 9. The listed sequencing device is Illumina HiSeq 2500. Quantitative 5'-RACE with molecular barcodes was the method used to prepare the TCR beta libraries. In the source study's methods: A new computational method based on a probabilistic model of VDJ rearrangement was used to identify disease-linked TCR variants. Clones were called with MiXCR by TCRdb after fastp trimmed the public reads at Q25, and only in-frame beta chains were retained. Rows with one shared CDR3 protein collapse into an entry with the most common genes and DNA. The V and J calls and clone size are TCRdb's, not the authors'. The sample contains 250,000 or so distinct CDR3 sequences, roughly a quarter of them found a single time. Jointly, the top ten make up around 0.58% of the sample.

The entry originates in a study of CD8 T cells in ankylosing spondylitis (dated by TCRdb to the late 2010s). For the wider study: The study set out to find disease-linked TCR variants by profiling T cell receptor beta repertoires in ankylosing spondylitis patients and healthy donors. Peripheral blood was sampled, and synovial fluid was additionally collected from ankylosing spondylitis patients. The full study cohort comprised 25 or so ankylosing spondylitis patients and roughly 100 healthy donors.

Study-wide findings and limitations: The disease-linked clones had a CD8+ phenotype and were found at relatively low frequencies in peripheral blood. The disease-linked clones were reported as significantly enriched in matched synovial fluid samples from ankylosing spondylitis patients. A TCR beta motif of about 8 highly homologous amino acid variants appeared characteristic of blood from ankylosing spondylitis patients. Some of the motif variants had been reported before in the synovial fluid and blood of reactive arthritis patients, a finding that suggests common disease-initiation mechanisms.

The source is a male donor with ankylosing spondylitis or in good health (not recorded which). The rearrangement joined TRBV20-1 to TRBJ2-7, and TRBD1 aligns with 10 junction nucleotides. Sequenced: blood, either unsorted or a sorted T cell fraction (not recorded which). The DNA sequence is TGCAGTGCTTTATACCGGGACAGGGGTGCCTACGAGCAGTACTTC. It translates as CSALYRDRGAYEQYF.